This TCR beta chain emerged from a study of technical replicates of blood from a few donors listed by TCRdb under 2017. Libraries were constructed by the immunoSEQ multiplex PCR assay. TCRdb stores this immuneACCESS table with in-frame sequences only. Part of the clones is absent; in the studies checked, under half of the shortfall reflects unresolved V genes, and no reason is known for the rest. The sample table contains about 100,000 clones; only one count was recorded for 95% of them. The ten most abundant clones make up approximately 0.22% of the sample. As regards this clone: The clone's antigen remains unknown. Base-call qualities are not available, and no considerably larger clone is one nucleotide away.

From the cysteine through the phenylalanine, the CDR3 covers 17 amino acids. Of all the DNA, just the CDR3 is kept, 51 bases in frame from base 1. CDR1 MGHRA and CDR2 YSYEKL were looked up in the germline V gene. The junction carries 15 bases between V and J, which are trimmed by 0 bases and 3 bases respectively. This sequence was found in a human donor in good health. The material sequenced was T cells isolated from PBMCs. Here the chain combines TRBV4-1 and TRBJ1-5, with a weak D call of TRBD1 (6 bases match). The nucleotide sequence reads TGCGCCAGCAGCCAAGAGGGGGCGGTCCCCTCCAATCAGCCCCAGCATTTT. The encoded protein is CASSQEGAVPSNQPQHF.